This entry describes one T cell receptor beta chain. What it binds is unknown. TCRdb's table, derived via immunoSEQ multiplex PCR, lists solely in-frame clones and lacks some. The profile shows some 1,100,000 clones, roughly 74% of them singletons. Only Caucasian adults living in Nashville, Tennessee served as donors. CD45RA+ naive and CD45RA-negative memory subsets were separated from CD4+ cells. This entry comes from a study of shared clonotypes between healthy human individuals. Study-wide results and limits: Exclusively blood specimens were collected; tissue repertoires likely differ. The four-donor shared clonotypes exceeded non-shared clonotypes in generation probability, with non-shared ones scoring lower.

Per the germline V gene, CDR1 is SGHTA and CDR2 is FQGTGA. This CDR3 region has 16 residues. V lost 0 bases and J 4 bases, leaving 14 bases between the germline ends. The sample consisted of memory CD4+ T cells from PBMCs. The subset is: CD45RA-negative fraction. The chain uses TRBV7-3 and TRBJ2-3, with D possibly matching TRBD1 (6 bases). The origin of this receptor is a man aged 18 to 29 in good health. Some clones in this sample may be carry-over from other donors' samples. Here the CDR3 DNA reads TGTGCCAGCAGCTTAACGGTGGCTCCAGGGGCAGATACGCAGTATTTT. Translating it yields CASSLTVAPGADTQYF.